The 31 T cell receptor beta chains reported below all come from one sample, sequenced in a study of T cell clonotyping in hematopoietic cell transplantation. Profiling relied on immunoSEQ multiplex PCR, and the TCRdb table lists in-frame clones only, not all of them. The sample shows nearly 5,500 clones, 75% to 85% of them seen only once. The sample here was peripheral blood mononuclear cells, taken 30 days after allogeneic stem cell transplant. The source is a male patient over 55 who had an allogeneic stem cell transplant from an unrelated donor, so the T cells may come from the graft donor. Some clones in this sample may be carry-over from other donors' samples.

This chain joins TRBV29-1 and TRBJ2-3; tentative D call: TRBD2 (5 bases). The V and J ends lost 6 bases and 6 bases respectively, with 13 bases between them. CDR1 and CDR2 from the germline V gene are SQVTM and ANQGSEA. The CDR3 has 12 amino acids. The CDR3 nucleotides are TGCAGCGTCGGACTCACTGAGGATACGCAGTATTTT. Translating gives CSVGLTEDTQYF.

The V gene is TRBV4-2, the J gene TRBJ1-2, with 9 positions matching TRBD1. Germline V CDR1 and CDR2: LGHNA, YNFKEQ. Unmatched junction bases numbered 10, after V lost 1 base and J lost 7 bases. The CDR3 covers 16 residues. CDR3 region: CASSQASGTGTGGYTF. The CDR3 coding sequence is TGTGCCAGCAGCCAAGCGTCCGGGACAGGGACTGGTGGCTACACCTTC.

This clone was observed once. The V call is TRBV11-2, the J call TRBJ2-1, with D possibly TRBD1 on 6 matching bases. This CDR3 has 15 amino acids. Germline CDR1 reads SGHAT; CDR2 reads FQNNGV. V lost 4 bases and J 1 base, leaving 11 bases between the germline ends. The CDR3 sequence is CASSSKGHSYNEQFF. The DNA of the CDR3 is TGTGCCAGCAGCTCCAAGGGACATTCCTACAATGAGCAGTTCTTC.

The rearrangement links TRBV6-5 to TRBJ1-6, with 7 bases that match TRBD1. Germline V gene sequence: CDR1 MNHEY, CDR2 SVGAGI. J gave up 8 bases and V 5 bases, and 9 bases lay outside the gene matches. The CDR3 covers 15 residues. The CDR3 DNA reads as TGTGCCAGCAGTCCCGGCGACAGGGCGCATTCACCCCTCCACTTT. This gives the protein CASSPGDRAHSPLHF.

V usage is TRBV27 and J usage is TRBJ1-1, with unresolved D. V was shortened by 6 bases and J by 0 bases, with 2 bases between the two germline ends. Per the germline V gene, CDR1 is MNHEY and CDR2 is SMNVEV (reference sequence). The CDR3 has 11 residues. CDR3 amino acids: CASRLNTEAFF. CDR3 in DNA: TGTGCCAGCAGGTTGAACACTGAAGCTTTCTTT.

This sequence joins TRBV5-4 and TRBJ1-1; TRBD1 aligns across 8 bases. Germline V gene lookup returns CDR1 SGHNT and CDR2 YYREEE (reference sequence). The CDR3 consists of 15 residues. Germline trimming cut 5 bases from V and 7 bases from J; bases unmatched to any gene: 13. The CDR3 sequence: CASSSGTGATGEAFF. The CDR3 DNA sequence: TGTGCCAGCAGTTCCGGGACAGGCGCTACAGGTGAAGCTTTCTTT.

The CDR3 DNA follows: TGTGCCAGCTCACCACCATCTCTGGCCAACTATGGCTACACCTTC. This codes for CASSPPSLANYGYTF. This chain joins TRBV18 and TRBJ1-2; unclear D gene. The CDR3 is 15 residues long. CDR1 and CDR2 (germline): KGHSH, LQKENI. V was cut by 0 bases and J by 2 bases, with 10 bases left in between. Full variable domain (missing parts from reference TRBV18 and TRBJ1-2): NAGVMQNPRHLVRRRGQEARLRCSPMKGHSHVYWYRQLPEEGLKFMVYLQKENIIDESGMPKERFSAEFPKEGPSILRIQQVVRGDSAAYFCASSPPSLANYGYTFGSGTRLTVV.

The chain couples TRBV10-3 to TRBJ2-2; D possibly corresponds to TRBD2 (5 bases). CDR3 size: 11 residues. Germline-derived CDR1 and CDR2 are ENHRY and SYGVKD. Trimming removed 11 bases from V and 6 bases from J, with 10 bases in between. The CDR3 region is CASKEAGELFF. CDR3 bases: TGTGCCTCCAAGGAGGCCGGGGAGCTGTTTTTT.

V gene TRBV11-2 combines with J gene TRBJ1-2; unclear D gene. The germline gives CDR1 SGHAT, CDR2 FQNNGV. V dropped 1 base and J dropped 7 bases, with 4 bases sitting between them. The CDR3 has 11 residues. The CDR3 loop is CASSLGGGYTF. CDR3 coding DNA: TGTGCCAGCAGCTTAGGGGGTGGCTACACCTTC. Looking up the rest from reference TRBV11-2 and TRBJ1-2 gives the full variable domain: EAGVAQSPRYKIIEKRQSVAFWCNPISGHATLYWYQQILGQGPKLLIQFQNNGVVDDSQLPKDRFSAERLKGVDSTLKIQPAKLEDSAVYLCASSLGGGYTFGSGTRLTVV.

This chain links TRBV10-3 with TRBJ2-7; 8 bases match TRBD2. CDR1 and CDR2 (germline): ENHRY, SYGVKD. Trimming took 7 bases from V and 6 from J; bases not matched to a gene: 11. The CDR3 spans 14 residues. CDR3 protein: CAITGQREYSEQYF. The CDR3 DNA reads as TGTGCCATCACTGGCCAGCGGGAGTACTCCGAGCAGTACTTC.

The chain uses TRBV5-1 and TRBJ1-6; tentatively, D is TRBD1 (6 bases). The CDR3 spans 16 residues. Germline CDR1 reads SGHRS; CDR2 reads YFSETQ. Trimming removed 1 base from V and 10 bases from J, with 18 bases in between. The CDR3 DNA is TGCGCCAGCAGCTTGAGCGCGAGCTCAGGGGTCTCACCCCTCCACTTT. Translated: CASSLSASSGVSPLHF.

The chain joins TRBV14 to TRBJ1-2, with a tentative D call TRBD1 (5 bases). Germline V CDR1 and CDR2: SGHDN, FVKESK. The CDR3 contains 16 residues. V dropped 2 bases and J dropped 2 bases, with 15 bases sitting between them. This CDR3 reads CASSQSIGRANYGYTF. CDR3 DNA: TGTGCCAGCAGCCAAAGTATCGGCAGGGCCAACTATGGCTACACCTTC.

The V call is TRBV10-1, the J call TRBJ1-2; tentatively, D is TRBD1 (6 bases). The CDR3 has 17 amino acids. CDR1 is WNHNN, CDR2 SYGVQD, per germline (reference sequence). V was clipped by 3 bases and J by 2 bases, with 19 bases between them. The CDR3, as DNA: TGCGCCAGCAGTGAAACAAGTGTAGGGGGAGGCAACTATGGCTACACCTTC. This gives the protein CASSETSVGGGNYGYTF.

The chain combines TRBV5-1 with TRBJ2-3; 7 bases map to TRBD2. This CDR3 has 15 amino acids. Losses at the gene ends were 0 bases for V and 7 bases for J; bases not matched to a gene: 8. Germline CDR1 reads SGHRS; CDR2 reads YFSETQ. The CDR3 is CASSLASRGTHTQYF. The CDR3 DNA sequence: TGCGCCAGCAGCTTGGCCTCGCGGGGGACTCATACGCAGTATTTT.

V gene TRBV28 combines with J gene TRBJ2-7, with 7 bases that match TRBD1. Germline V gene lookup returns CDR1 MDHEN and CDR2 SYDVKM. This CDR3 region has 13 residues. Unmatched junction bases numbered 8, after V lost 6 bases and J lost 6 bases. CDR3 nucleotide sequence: TGTGCCAGCAGATCAACAGGGGTTCTCGAGCAGTACTTC. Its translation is CASRSTGVLEQYF.

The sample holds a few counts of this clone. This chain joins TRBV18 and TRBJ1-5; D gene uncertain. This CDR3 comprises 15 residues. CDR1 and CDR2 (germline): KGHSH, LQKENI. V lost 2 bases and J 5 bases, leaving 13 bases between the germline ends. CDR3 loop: CASSPEIVNDQPQHF. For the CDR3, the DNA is TGTGCCAGCTCACCAGAGATCGTAAATGATCAGCCCCAGCATTTT.

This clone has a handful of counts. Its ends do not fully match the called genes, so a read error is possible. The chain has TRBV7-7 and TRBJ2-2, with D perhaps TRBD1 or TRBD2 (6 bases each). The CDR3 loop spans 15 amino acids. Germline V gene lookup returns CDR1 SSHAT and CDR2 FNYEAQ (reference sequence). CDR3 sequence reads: CASSLEGGATGELFF. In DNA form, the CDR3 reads TGTGCTAGCAGCTTAGAGGGGGGAGCCACCGGGGAGCTGTTTTTT.

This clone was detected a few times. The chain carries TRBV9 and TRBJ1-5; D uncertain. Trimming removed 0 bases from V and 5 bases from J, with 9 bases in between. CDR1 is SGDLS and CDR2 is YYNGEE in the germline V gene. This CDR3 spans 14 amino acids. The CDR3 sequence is CASSVGVQDQPQHF. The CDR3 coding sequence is TGTGCCAGCAGCGTAGGGGTACAAGATCAGCCCCAGCATTTT.

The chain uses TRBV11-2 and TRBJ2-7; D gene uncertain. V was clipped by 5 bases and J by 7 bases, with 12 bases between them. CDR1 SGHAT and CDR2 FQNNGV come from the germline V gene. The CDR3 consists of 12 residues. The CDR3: CASSPLVYEQYF. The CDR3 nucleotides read TGTGCCAGCAGCCCCCTCGTATATGAGCAGTACTTC.

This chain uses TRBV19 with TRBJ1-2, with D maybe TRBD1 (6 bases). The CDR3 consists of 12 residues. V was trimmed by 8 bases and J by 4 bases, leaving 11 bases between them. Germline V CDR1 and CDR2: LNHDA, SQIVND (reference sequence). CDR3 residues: CASQTGPYGYTF. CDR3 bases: TGTGCCAGTCAGACAGGTCCCTATGGCTACACCTTC.

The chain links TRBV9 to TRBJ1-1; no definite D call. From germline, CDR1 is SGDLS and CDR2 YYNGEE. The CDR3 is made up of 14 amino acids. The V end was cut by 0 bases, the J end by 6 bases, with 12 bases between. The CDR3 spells CASSVEAVSAEAFF. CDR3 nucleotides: TGTGCCAGCAGCGTAGAAGCCGTATCCGCTGAAGCTTTCTTT.

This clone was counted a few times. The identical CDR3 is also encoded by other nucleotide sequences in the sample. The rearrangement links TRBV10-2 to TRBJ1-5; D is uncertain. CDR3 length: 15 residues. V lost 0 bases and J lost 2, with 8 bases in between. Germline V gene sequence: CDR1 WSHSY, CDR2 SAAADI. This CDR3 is CASSESGHRNQPQHF. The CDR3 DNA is TGCGCCAGCAGTGAGTCAGGGCATCGCAATCAGCCCCAGCATTTT.

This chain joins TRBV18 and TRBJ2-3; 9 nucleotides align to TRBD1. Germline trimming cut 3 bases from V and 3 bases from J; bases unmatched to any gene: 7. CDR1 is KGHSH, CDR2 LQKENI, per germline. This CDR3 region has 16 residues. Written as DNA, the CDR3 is TGTGCCAGCTCACCCCCCGGGACAGGGCGAACAGATACGCAGTATTTT. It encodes CASSPPGTGRTDTQYF.

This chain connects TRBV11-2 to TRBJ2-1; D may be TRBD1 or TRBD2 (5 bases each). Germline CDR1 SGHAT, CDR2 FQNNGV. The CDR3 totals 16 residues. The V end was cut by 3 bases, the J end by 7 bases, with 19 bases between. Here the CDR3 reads CASSFGTQPPLNEQFF. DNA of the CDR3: TGTGCCAGCAGCTTCGGGACCCAACCCCCTCTGAATGAGCAGTTCTTC.

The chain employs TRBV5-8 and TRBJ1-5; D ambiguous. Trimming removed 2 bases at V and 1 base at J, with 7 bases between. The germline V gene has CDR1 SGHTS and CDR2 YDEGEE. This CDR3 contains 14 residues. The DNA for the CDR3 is TGTGCCAGCAGCTTTGGGATAAGCAATCAGCCCCAGCATTTT. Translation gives CASSFGISNQPQHF.

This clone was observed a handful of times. CDR3 bases: TGCGCCAGCAGCTTTGCCCCGGGACAGGGTGTTGGTGAGCAGTTCTTC. Its translation: CASSFAPGQGVGEQFF. The gene calls are TRBV5-1 and TRBJ2-1; TRBD1 matches at 9 bases. Unmatched junction bases numbered 12, after V lost 2 bases and J lost 9 bases. The CDR3 extends over 16 amino acids. The germline V gene encodes CDR1 SGHRS and CDR2 YFSETQ.

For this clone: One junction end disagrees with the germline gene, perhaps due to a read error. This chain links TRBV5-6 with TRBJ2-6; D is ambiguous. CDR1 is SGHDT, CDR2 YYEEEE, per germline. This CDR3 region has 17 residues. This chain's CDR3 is CASVKGNSHKSGQRPDF. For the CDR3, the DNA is TGTGCCAGCGTGAAGGGCAATAGTCACAAGTCGGGCCAACGTCCTGACTTC.

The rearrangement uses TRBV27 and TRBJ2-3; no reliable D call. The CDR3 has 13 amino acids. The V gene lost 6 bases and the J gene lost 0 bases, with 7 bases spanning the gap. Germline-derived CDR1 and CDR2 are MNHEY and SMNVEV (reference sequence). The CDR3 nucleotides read TGTGCCAGCAGGTGGGCTAGCACAGATACGCAGTATTTT. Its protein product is CASRWASTDTQYF.

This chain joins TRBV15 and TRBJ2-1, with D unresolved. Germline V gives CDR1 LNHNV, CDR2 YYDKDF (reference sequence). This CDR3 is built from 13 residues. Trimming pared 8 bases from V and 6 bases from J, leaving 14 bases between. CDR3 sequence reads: CATSQNLGNEQFF. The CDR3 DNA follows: TGTGCCACCTCGCAGAATTTAGGCAATGAGCAGTTCTTC.

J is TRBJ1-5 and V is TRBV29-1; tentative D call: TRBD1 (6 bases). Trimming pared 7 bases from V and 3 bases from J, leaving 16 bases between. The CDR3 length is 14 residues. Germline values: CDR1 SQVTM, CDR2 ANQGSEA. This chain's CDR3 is CSAAGGADNQPQHF. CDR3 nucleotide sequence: TGCAGCGCCGCGGGGGGGGCGGACAATCAGCCCCAGCATTTT.

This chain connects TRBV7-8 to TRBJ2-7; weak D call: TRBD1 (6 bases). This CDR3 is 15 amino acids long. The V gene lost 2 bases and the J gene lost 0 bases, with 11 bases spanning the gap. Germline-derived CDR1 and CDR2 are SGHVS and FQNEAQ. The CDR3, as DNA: TGTGCCAGCAGCTTAAACCGGGACATCTCCTACGAGCAGTACTTC. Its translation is CASSLNRDISYEQYF.